This T cell receptor (beta chain) stems from a study of cytomegalovirus exposure and HLA in healthy donors. Study outcomes and limitations: Accurate prediction of HLA-A and HLA-B alleles (for most subjects) was reportedly achieved from TCR beta sequences.

V lost 0 bases and J 4 bases, leaving 10 bases between the germline ends. Germline V CDR1 and CDR2: SGDLS, YYNGEE. This CDR3 has 14 residues. Of note for this clone: The antigen is not known.

The PCR was carried out with 60 Vbeta primers and 13 Jbeta primers. Sequencing used immunoSEQ multiplex PCR; TCRdb keeps in-frame clones, though not all of them. The repertoire includes under 200,000 clones, around 72% of them detected once, and around 3.1% sits in the top ten. Sequencing was done on a sample of PBMCs. This clonotype was sampled from a woman in her fifties or sixties in good health and CMV-seropositive. The genes are TRBV9 and TRBJ1-2, with D perhaps matching TRBD1 (6 bases). In DNA, the CDR3 is TGTGCCAGCAGCGTAGATGTGGACAGCTATGGCTACACCTTC. It yields the protein CASSVDVDSYGYTF.